A single T cell receptor beta chain is shown here with its context. The data are from a study of shared clonotypes between healthy human individuals. Study information: Three CD4 naive, three CD4 memory, two CD8 naive and one CD8 memory plate were used per donor.

Germline assignment: CDR1 MNHNS and CDR2 SASEGT. CDR3 length: 15 residues. Terminally differentiated effector memory CD45RA+ cells were excluded from the naive CD8 cells, which were CD45RO-negative and positively selected for CCR7. Researchers ran the assay at a deep level. TCRdb keeps only in-frame clones here, not all; method: immunoSEQ multiplex PCR. This table holds some 2 million clones, about 94% found once. Sequencing input: naive CD8+ T cells sorted from blood. The chain has TRBV6-1 and TRBJ2-5, with TRBD1 identical over 10 bases. The J call may be mistaken, given a closer DNA end match to TRBJ2-7. This receptor was obtained from a man aged 18 to 35 in good health. The CDR3 DNA follows: TGTGCCAGCAGTGAGGGACAGGGGCCCTCCTACGAGCAGTACTTC. It codes for CASSEGQGPSYEQYF.